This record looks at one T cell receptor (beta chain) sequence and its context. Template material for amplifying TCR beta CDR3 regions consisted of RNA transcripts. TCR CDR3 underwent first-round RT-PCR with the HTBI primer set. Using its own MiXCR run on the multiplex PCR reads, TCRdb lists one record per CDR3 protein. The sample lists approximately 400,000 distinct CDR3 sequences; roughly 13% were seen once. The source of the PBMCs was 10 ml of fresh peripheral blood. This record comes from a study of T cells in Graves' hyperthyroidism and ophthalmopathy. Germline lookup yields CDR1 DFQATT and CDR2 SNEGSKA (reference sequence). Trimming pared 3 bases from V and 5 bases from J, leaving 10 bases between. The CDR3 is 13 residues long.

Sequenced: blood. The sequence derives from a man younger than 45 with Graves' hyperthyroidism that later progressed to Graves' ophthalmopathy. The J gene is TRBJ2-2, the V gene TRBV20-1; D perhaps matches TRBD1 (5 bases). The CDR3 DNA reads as TGCAGTGCTAGGGGCAGGGTTACCGGGGAGCTGTTTTTT. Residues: CSARGRVTGELFF.